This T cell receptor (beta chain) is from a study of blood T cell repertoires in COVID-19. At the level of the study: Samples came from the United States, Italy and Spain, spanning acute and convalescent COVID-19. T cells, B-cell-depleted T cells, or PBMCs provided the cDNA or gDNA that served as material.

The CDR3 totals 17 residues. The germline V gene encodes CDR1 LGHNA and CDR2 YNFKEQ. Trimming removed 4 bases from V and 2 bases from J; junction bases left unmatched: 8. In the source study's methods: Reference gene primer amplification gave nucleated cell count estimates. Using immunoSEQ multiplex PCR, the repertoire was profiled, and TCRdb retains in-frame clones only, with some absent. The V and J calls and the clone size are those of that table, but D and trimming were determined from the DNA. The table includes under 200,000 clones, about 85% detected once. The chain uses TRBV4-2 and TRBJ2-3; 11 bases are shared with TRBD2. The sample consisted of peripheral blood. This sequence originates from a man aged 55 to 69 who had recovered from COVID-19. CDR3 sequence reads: CASSRQLAGETTDTQYF. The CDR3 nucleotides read TGTGCCAGCAGCCGCCAACTAGCGGGGGAAACCACAGATACGCAGTATTTT.